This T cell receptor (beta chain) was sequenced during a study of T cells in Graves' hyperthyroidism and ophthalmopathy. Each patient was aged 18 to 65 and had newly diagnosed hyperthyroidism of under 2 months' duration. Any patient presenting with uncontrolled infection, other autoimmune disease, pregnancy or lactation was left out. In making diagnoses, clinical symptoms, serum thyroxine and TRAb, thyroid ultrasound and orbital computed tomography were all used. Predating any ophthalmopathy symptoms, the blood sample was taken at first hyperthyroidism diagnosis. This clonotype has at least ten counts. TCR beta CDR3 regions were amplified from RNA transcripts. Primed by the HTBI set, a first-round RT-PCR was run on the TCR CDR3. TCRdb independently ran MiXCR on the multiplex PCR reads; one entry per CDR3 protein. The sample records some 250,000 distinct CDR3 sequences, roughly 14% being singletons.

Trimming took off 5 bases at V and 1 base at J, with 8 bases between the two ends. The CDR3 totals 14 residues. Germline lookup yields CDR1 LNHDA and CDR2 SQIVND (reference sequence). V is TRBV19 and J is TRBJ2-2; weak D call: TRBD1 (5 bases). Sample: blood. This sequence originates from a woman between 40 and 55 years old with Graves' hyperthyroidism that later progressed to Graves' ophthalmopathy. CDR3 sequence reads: CASSPQGNTGELFF. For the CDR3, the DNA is TGTGCCAGTAGTCCTCAGGGGAACACCGGGGAGCTGTTTTTT.